This T cell receptor (beta chain) was profiled in a study of identical twins. One entry per CDR3 protein, called by TCRdb with MiXCR from the 5' RACE reads. The sample has 200,000 to 250,000 distinct CDR3 sequences, roughly 7.5% seen once. V shed 8 bases, J shed 1 base, and the junction held 5 bases outside the gene matches. This CDR3 spans 14 amino acids. Study results and limitations: Beta out-of-frame sequences showed weaker excess twin sharing. Within twin pairs, the out-of-frame alpha sequences they shared showed excess low generation probability. There were fewer insertions in abundant cord blood beta clonotypes, but memory repertoires showed no such pattern.

As for this clonotype: The antigen is unknown.

The same specimen was also included in a second study, on yellow fever vaccine responses in identical twins.

This chain uses TRBV12-3 or TRBV12-4 with TRBJ2-1; 7 nucleotides agree with TRBD1. The origin of this receptor is a woman in her late teens or twenties in good health. Input material: memory (CD45RO+) T cells sorted from blood. CDR3 DNA sequence: TGTGCCAGCTACCCAGGGGGTTCCTACAATGAGCAGTTCTTC. This sequence encodes CASYPGGSYNEQFF.